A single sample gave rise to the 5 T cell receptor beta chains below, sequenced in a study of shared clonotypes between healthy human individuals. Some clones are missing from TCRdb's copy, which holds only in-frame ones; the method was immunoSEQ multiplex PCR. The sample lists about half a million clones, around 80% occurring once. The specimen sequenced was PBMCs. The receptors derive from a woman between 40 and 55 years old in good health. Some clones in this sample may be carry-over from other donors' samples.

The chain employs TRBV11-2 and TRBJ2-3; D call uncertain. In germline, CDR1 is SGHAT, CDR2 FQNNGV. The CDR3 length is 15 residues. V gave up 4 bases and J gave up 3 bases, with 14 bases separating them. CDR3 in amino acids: CASSYNPDRTDTQYF. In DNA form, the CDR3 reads TGTGCCAGCAGCTACAACCCGGACCGAACAGATACGCAGTATTTT.

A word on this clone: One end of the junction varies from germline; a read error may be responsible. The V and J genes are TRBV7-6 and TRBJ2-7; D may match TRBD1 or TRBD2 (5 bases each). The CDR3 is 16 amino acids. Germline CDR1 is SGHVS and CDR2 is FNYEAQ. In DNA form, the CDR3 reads TGTGCCAGCAGCTTAGCGTCTAGCCAGGGATCCTACGGGCAGTACTTC. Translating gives CASSLASSQGSYGQYF.

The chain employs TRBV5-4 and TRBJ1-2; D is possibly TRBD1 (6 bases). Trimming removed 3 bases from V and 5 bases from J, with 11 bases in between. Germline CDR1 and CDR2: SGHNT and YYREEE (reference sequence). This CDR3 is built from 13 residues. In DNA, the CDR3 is TGTGCCAGCAGCTCGGACAGCCGATATGGCTACACCTTC. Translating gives CASSSDSRYGYTF.

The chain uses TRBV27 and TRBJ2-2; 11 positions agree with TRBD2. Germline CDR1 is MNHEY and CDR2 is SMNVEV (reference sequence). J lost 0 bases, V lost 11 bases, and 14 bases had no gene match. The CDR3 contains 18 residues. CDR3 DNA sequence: TGTGCCGTCCAAGGGACTAGCGGTCGGGGGGCGAACACCGGGGAGCTGTTTTTT. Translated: CAVQGTSGRGANTGELFF.

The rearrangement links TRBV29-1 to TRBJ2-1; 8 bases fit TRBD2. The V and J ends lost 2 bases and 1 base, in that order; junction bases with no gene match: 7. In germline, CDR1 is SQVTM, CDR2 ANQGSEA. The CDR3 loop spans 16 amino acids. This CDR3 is CSVELPGLESYNEQFF. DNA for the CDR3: TGCAGCGTTGAACTACCGGGACTAGAGTCCTACAATGAGCAGTTCTTC.